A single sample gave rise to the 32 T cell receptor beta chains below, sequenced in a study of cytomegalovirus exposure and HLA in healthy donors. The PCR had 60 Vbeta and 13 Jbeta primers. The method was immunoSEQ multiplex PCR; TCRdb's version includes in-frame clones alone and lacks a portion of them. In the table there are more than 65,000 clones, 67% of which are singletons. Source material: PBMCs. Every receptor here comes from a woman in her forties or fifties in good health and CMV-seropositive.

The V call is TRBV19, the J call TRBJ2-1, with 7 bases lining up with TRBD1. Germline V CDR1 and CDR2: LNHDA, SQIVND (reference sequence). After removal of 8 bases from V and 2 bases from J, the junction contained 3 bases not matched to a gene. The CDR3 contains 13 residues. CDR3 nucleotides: TGTGCCAGTGGACAGGCTACCTACAATGAGCAGTTCTTC. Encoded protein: CASGQATYNEQFF.

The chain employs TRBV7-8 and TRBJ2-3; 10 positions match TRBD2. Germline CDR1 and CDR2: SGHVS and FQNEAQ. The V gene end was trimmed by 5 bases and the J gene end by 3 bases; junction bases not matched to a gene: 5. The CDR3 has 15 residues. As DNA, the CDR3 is TGTGCCAGCAGCCCTCTAGCGGGGGTTACAGATACGCAGTATTTT. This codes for CASSPLAGVTDTQYF.

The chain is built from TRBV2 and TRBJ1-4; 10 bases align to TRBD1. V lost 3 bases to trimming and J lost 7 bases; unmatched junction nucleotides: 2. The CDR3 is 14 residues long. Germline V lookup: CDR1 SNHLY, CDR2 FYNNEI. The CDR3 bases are TGTGCCAGCAGTGATCGGGACAGGGGTGAAAAACTGTTTTTT. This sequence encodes CASSDRDRGEKLFF. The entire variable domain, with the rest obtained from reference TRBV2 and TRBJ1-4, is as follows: EPEVTQTPSHQVTQMGQEVILRCVPISNHLYFYWYRQILGQKVEFLVSFYNNEISEKSEIFDDQFSVERPDGSNFTLKIRSTKLEDSAMYFCASSDRDRGEKLFFGSGTQLSVL.

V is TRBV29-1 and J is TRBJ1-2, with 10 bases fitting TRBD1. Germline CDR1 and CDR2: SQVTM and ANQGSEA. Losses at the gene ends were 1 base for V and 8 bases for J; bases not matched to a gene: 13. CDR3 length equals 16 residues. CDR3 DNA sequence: TGCAGCGTTGAAGGGGACAGGGGAAGGGCCTATGGGGGCTACACCTTC. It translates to CSVEGDRGRAYGGYTF.

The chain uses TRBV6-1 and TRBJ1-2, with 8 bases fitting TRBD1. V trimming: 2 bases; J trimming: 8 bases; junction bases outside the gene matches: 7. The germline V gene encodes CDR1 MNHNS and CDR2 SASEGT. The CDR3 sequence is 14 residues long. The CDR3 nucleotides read TGTGCCAGCAGTGAAATGGCCAGGGGGCAAGGCTACACCTTC. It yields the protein CASSEMARGQGYTF.

CDR3 coding DNA: TGTGCCAGCAGTGACAGCGGCACAGATACGCAGTATTTT. This encodes CASSDSGTDTQYF. The V gene is TRBV9, the J gene TRBJ2-3; D is possibly TRBD1 (5 bases). This CDR3 has 13 amino acids. Germline lookup yields CDR1 SGDLS and CDR2 YYNGEE. V shed 5 bases and J shed 1 base, with 8 bases lying between them. Full variable domain (missing parts from reference TRBV9 and TRBJ2-3): DSGVTQTPKHLITATGQRVTLRCSPRSGDLSVYWYQQSLDQGLQFLIQYYNGEERAKGNILERFSAQQFPDLHSELNLSSLELGDSALYFCASSDSGTDTQYFGPGTRLTVL.

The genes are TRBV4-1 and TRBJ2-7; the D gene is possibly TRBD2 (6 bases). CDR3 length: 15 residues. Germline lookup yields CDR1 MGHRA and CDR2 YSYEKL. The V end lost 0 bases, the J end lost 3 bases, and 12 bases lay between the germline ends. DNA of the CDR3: TGCGCCAGCAGCCAAGAATCCGGGGGTGGCTACGAGCAGTACTTC. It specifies CASSQESGGGYEQYF.

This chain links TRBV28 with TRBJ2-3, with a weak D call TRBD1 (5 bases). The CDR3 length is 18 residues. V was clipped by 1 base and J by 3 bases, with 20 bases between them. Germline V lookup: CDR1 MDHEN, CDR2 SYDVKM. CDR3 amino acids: CASSLLRQPEEETDTQYF. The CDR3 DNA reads TGTGCCAGCAGTTTATTACGACAGCCTGAAGAGGAGACAGATACGCAGTATTTT.

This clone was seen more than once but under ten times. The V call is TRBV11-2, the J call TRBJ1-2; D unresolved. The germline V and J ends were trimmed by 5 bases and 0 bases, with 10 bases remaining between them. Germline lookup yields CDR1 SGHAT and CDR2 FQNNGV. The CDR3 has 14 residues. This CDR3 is CASSPSSANYGYTF. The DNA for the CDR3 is TGTGCCAGCAGCCCGTCCTCTGCTAACTATGGCTACACCTTC.

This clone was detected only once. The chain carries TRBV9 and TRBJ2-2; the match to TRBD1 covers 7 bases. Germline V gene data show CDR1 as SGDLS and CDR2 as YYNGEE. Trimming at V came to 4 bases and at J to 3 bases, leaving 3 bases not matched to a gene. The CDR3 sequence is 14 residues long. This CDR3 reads CASSSQGDTGELFF. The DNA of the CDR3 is TGTGCCAGCAGCTCCCAGGGGGACACCGGGGAGCTGTTTTTT.

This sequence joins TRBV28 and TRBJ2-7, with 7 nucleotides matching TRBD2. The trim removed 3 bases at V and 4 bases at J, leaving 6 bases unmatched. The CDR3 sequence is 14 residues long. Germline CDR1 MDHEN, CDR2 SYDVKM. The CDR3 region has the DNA TGTGCCAGCAGTTTGGACGGGGGGAGGTACGAGCAGTACGTC. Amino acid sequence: CASSLDGGRYEQYV.

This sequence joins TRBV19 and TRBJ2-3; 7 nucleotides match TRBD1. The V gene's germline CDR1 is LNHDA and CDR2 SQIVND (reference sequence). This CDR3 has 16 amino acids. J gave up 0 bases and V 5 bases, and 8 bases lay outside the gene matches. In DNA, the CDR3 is TGTGCCAGTAGTCCCCCAAGGACAGGAAGCACAGATACGCAGTATTTT. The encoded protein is CASSPPRTGSTDTQYF.

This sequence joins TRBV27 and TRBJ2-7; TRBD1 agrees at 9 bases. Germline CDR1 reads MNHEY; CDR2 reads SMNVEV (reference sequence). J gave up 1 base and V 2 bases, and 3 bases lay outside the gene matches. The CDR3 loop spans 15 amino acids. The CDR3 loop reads CASSLGGTGSYEQYF. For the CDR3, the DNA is TGTGCCAGCAGTTTAGGAGGGACAGGGTCCTACGAGCAGTACTTC.

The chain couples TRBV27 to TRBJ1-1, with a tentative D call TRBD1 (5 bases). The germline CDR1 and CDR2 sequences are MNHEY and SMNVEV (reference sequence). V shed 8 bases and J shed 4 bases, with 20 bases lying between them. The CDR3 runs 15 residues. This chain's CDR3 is CASGLGASMVTEAFF. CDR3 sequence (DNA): TGTGCCAGCGGCCTAGGGGCCTCCATGGTCACTGAAGCTTTCTTT.

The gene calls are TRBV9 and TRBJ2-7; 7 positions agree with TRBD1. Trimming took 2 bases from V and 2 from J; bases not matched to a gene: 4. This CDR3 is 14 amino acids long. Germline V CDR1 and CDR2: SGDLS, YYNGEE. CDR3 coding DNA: TGTGCCAGCAGCGTCCGGGACAGACCCTACGAGCAGTACTTC. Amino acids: CASSVRDRPYEQYF.

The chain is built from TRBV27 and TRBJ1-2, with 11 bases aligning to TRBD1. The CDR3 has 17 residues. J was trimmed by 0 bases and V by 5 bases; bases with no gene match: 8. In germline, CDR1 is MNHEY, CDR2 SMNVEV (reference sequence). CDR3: CASSRTGGTSTNYGYTF. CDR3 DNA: TGTGCCAGCAGTCGGACAGGGGGCACTTCTACTAACTATGGCTACACCTTC.

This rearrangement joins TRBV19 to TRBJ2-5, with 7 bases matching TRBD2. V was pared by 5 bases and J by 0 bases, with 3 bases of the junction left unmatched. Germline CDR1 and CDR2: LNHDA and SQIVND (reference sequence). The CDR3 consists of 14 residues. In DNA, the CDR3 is TGTGCCAGTAGTTCGGCGGGGGACCAAGAGACCCAGTACTTC. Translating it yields CASSSAGDQETQYF.

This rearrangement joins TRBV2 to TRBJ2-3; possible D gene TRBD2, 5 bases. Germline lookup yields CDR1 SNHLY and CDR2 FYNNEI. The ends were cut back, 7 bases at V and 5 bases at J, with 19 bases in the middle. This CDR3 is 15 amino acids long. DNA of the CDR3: TGTGCCAGCACCCCCATCGGAGGCAGAGGAGATACGCAGTATTTT. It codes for CASTPIGGRGDTQYF. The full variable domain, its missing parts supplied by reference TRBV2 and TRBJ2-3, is EPEVTQTPSHQVTQMGQEVILRCVPISNHLYFYWYRQILGQKVEFLVSFYNNEISEKSEIFDDQFSVERPDGSNFTLKIRSTKLEDSAMYFCASTPIGGRGDTQYFGPGTRLTVL.

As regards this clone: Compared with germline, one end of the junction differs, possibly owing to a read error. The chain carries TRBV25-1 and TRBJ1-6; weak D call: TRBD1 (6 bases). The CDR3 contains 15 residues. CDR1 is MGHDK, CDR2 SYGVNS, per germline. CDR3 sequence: CASKDSFSYNSLLHF. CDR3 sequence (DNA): TGTGCCAGCAAGGACAGCTTCTCCTATAATTCACTCCTCCACTTT.

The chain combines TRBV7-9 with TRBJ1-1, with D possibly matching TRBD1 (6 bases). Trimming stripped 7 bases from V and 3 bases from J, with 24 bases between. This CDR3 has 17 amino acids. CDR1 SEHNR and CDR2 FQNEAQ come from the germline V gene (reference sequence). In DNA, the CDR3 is TGTGCCAGCACCTACTTAGGTAGCCGCAGGGGTTACACTGAAGCTTTCTTT. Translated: CASTYLGSRRGYTEAFF.

The CDR3 nucleotides are TGTGCCAGCTCCGGGACAGGGGGCGCGTACGAGCAGTACTTC. Its translation: CASSGTGGAYEQYF. The V call is TRBV18, the J call TRBJ2-7; 12 nucleotides agree with TRBD1. Trimming cost V 6 bases and J 4 bases; bases outside gene matches: 4. The CDR3 totals 14 residues. The germline gives CDR1 KGHSH, CDR2 LQKENI. Based on the CDR3 plus reference TRBV18 and TRBJ2-7, the full variable domain is NAGVMQNPRHLVRRRGQEARLRCSPMKGHSHVYWYRQLPEEGLKFMVYLQKENIIDESGMPKERFSAEFPKEGPSILRIQQVVRGDSAAYFCASSGTGGAYEQYFGPGTRLTVT.

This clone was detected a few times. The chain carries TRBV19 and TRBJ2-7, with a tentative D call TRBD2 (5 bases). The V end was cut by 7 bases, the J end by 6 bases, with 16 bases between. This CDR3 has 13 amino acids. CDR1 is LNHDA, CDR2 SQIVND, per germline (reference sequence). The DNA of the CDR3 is TGTGCCAGTAATCCCGGGGAAGGGATCGAGCAGTACTTC. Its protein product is CASNPGEGIEQYF.

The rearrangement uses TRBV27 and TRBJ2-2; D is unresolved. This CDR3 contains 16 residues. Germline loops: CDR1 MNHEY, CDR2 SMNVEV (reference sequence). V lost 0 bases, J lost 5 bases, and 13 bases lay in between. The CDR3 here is CASSLSAEGKTGELFF. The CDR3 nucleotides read TGTGCCAGCAGTTTATCGGCGGAAGGCAAAACCGGGGAGCTGTTTTTT.

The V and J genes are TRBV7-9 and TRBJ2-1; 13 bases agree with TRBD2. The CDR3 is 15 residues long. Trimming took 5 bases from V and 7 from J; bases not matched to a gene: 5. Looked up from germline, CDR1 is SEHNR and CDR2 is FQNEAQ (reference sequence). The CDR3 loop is CASSTSGGAGNEQFF. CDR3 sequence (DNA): TGTGCCAGCAGCACTAGCGGGGGGGCCGGGAATGAGCAGTTCTTC.

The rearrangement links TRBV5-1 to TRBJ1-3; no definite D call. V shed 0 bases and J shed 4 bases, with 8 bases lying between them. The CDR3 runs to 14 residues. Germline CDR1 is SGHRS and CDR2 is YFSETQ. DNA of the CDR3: TGCGCCAGCAGCTTGGCTACAGCCGGAAACACCATATATTTT. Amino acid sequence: CASSLATAGNTIYF. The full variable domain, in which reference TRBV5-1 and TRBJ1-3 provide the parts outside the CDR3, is KAGVTQTPRYLIKTRGQQVTLSCSPISGHRSVSWYQQTPGQGLQFLFEYFSETQRNKGNFPGRFSGRQFSNSRSEMNVSTLELGDSALYLCASSLATAGNTIYFGEGSWLTVV.

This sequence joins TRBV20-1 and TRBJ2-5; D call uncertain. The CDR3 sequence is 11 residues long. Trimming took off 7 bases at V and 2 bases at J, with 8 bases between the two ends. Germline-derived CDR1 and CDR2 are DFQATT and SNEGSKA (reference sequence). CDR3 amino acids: CSVSQQETQYF. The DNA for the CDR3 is TGCAGTGTATCCCAGCAAGAGACCCAGTACTTC.

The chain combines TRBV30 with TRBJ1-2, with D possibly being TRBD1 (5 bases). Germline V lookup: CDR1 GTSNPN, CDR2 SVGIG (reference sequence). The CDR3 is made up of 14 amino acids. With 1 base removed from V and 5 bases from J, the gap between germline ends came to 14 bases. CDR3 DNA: TGTGCCTGGAGTGCCCGCGGTGCAGGGTATGGCTACACCTTC. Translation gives CAWSARGAGYGYTF.

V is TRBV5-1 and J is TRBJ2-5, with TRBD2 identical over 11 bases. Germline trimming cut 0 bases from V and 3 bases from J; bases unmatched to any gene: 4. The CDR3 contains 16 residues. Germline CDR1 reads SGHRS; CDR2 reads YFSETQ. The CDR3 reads CASSLDPGLAEETQYF. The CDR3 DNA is TGCGCCAGCAGCTTGGACCCGGGACTAGCGGAAGAGACCCAGTACTTC.

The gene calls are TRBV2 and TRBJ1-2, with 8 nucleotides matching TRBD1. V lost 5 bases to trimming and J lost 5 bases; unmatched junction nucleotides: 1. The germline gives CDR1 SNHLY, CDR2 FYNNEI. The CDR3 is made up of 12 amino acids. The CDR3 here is CASSRTGYGYTF. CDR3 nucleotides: TGTGCCAGCAGTCGGACAGGGTATGGCTACACCTTC.

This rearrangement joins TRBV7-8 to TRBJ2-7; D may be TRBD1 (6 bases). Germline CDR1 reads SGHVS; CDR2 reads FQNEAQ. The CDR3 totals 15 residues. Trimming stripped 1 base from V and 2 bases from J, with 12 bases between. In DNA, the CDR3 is TGTGCCAGCAGCTTAGGCAGGGGATTTGCCTACGAGCAGTACGTC. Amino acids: CASSLGRGFAYEQYV.

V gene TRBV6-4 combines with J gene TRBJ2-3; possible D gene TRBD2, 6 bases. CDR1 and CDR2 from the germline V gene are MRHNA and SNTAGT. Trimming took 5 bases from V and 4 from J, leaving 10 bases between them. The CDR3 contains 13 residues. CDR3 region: CASSRGTPDTQYF. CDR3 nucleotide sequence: TGTGCCAGCAGTCGCGGGACCCCAGATACGCAGTATTTT.

The CDR3 region has the DNA TGTGCCAGCAGTGAAATATTGACCAGGGGCGGAAGCACTGAAGCTTTCTTT. Translation: CASSEILTRGGSTEAFF. The chain links TRBV2 to TRBJ1-1, with D perhaps matching TRBD1 (6 bases). The germline CDR1 and CDR2 sequences are SNHLY and FYNNEI. V dropped 2 bases and J dropped 4 bases, with 20 bases sitting between them. The CDR3 is 17 amino acids.